Below, 28 T cell receptor beta chains from the same sample are listed, as sequenced in a study of cytomegalovirus exposure and HLA in healthy donors. The PCR was carried out with 60 Vbeta primers and 13 Jbeta primers. Repertoires were generated with immunoSEQ multiplex PCR, while TCRdb's copy carries only in-frame clones and drops some. The sample records under 100,000 clones, about 9.4% being singletons. Sequenced input: PBMCs. These receptors originate from a man aged 55 to 69 in good health and CMV-seropositive.

This clone turned up a few times. CDR3 in DNA: TGCGCCAGCAGTGACAACCGGGGGACGGGCGGCTACACCTTC. This sequence encodes CASSDNRGTGGYTF. The chain links TRBV10-1 to TRBJ1-2; a possible D gene is TRBD1 (5 bases). The CDR3 length is 14 residues. Germline V CDR1 and CDR2: WNHNN, SYGVQD (reference sequence). V lost 3 bases and J lost 8, with 16 bases in between.

This clone has a handful of counts. This chain links TRBV9 with TRBJ1-5, with a weak D call TRBD1 (5 bases). The V gene's germline CDR1 is SGDLS and CDR2 YYNGEE. The V gene lost 0 bases and the J gene lost 8 bases, with 21 bases spanning the gap. The CDR3 is made up of 17 amino acids. The CDR3 DNA sequence: TGTGCCAGCAGCGTAGGTGTGGTGGGGGGAGGGGCAGAGCCCCAGCATTTT. This gives the protein CASSVGVVGGGAEPQHF.

The genes are TRBV11-3 and TRBJ2-3; 7 bases are a match to TRBD1. This CDR3 is built from 14 residues. CDR1 and CDR2 from the germline V gene are SGHNT and YENEEA. V shed 5 bases and J 3 bases; nucleotides not matched to a gene: 5. The CDR3 DNA reads as TGTGCCAGCAGCCCCCACAGGGGTACAGATACGCAGTATTTT. Translation: CASSPHRGTDTQYF.

There are a few counts of this clone. This sequence joins TRBV7-9 and TRBJ1-1, with 8 bases lining up with TRBD1. CDR3 length: 14 amino acids. V shed 1 base, J shed 5 bases, and the junction held 3 bases outside the gene matches. Germline loops: CDR1 SEHNR, CDR2 FQNEAQ (reference sequence). CDR3 region: CASSLEQGATEAFF. The CDR3 DNA follows: TGTGCCAGCAGCTTAGAGCAGGGGGCAACTGAAGCTTTCTTT.

This clone was counted a few times. The chain carries TRBV30 and TRBJ2-1; the match to TRBD2 covers 9 bases. V was clipped by 2 bases and J by 5 bases; unmatched bases: 7. This CDR3 is built from 15 residues. Germline V gene lookup returns CDR1 GTSNPN and CDR2 SVGIG (reference sequence). CDR3 coding DNA: TGTGCCTGGAGTCAATTAGGGACTAGCCACAATGAGCAGTTCTTC. The encoded protein is CAWSQLGTSHNEQFF.

This rearrangement joins TRBV21-1 to TRBJ1-1; the tabulated D call, TRBD1, remains unverified against the DNA. TRBV21-1 is described as a pseudogene. The CDR3 covers 15 residues. CDR3 protein: CASSKRSGQDFEAFF. CDR3 nucleotides: TGTGCCAGCAGCAAACGGTCCGGACAGGACTTTGAAGCTTTCTTT.

This clone was detected a few times. This chain connects TRBV6-1 to TRBJ1-4; TRBD1 might be the D (6 bases). CDR1 is MNHNS and CDR2 is SASEGT in the germline V gene. This CDR3 region has 15 residues. V lost 1 base, J lost 2 bases, and 8 bases lay in between. CDR3 amino acids: CASSEVGGTNEKLFF. The CDR3, as DNA: TGTGCCAGCAGTGAAGTAGGGGGTACTAATGAAAAACTGTTTTTT.

This clone was picked up a small number of times. The V call is TRBV7-9, the J call TRBJ1-3, with 11 bases that match TRBD1. CDR1 is SEHNR, CDR2 FQNEAQ, per germline (reference sequence). V shed 5 bases and J 2 bases; nucleotides not matched to a gene: 5. This CDR3 is 16 amino acids long. The CDR3 reads CASSLGQGATGNTIYF. In DNA form, the CDR3 reads TGTGCCAGCAGCCTTGGACAGGGGGCGACTGGAAACACCATATATTTT.

V usage is TRBV28 and J usage is TRBJ1-1, with 7 bases matching TRBD1. V lost 3 bases and J lost 1; bases outside the gene matches: 5. Germline-derived CDR1 and CDR2 are MDHEN and SYDVKM. CDR3 length: 15 residues. CDR3 in DNA: TGTGCCAGCAGTTTCGTAGGGACAGAGAACACTGAAGCTTTCTTT. Residues: CASSFVGTENTEAFF.

This clone was detected only a few times. The V and J genes are TRBV5-1 and TRBJ1-1; D is undetermined. The CDR3 is 13 amino acids. V was pared by 4 bases and J by 2 bases, with 9 bases between. Germline CDR1 is SGHRS and CDR2 is YFSETQ. In nucleotides, the CDR3 is TGCGCCAGCAGCGTTGGAGATAACACTGAAGCTTTCTTT. It encodes CASSVGDNTEAFF. The full variable domain, its missing parts supplied by reference TRBV5-1 and TRBJ1-1, is KAGVTQTPRYLIKTRGQQVTLSCSPISGHRSVSWYQQTPGQGLQFLFEYFSETQRNKGNFPGRFSGRQFSNSRSEMNVSTLELGDSALYLCASSVGDNTEAFFGQGTRLTVV.

This clone was detected only a few times. The chain joins TRBV7-7 to TRBJ2-2, with D possibly TRBD1 on 6 matching bases. The CDR3 is 13 residues long. CDR1 is SSHAT and CDR2 is FNYEAQ in the germline V gene (reference sequence). The CDR3 coding sequence is TGTGCTACCGGACAGCTGAACACCGGGGAGCTGTTTTTT. Encoded protein: CATGQLNTGELFF.

This clone was seen a handful of times. The chain carries TRBV5-1 and TRBJ2-2, with 9 nucleotides matching TRBD1. After removal of 5 bases from V and 1 base from J, the junction contained 0 bases not matched to a gene. Germline CDR1 is SGHRS and CDR2 is YFSETQ. The CDR3 contains 14 residues. CDR3 coding DNA: TGCGCCAGCAGGGACAGGGGGAACACCGGGGAGCTGTTTTTT. Translating it yields CASRDRGNTGELFF.

The V gene is TRBV2, the J gene TRBJ1-5; a possible D gene is TRBD1 (5 bases). V was trimmed by 2 bases and J by 0 bases, leaving 8 bases between them. Germline CDR1 and CDR2: SNHLY and FYNNEI. The CDR3 covers 15 residues. The CDR3 loop is CASSEWGTSNQPQHF. Here the CDR3 DNA reads TGTGCCAGCAGTGAATGGGGCACTAGCAATCAGCCCCAGCATTTT.

CDR3 residues: CASSPDRGSGNTIYF. The CDR3 DNA is TGTGCCAGCAGTCCAGACCGGGGCTCTGGAAACACCATATATTTT. The rearrangement uses TRBV28 and TRBJ1-3; D gene ambiguous. Trimming took 5 bases from V and 0 from J, leaving 11 bases between them. Germline V gives CDR1 MDHEN, CDR2 SYDVKM. The CDR3 sequence is 15 residues long.

The chain employs TRBV5-1 and TRBJ1-1, with a weak D call TRBD1 (5 bases). Trimming shortened V by 4 bases and J by 8 bases, and 15 bases separated the two germline ends. The CDR3 runs 13 residues. Germline CDR1 is SGHRS and CDR2 is YFSETQ. CDR3 sequence: CASSPQGGVEAFF. Here the CDR3 DNA reads TGCGCCAGCAGCCCCCAGGGTGGGGTAGAAGCTTTCTTT.

This sequence joins TRBV6-5 and TRBJ2-5; D is possibly TRBD1 (5 bases). The germline V gene encodes CDR1 MNHEY and CDR2 SVGAGI. There are 15 residues in the CDR3. V lost 0 bases and J lost 3, with 11 bases in between. In DNA form, the CDR3 reads TGTGCCAGCAGTTACTCGAACAGGATAAAAGAGACCCAGTACTTC. It codes for CASSYSNRIKETQYF.

This sequence joins TRBV10-3 and TRBJ2-1; a possible D gene is TRBD2 (5 bases). The CDR3 spans 14 residues. Germline V lookup: CDR1 ENHRY, CDR2 SYGVKD. Between the trimmed V and J ends, which lost 4 bases and 7 bases, there was a span of 14 bases. CDR3 sequence reads: CAISVRGRANEQFF. In DNA, the CDR3 is TGTGCCATCAGTGTTCGTGGGAGAGCAAATGAGCAGTTCTTC.

This clone was seen more than once but under ten times. J is TRBJ2-3 and V is TRBV18, with TRBD2 matching over 8 bases. The length of the CDR3 is 14 residues. V trimming: 7 bases; J trimming: 2 bases; junction bases outside the gene matches: 5. Germline-derived CDR1 and CDR2 are KGHSH and LQKENI. CDR3 nucleotides: TGTGCCAGCTTTAGCGGGATAACCACAGATACGCAGTATTTT. Translation gives CASFSGITTDTQYF.

In this sample, this clone turned up a few times. V is TRBV30 and J is TRBJ2-3; 10 bases fit TRBD2. The CDR3 is 19 residues long. V was pared by 1 base and J by 6 bases, with 19 bases of the junction left unmatched. Germline assignment: CDR1 GTSNPN and CDR2 SVGIG (reference sequence). Here the CDR3 reads CAWSGVAESTSGLMDTQYF. Written as DNA, the CDR3 is TGTGCCTGGAGTGGGGTGGCCGAGTCGACTAGCGGGTTAATGGATACGCAGTATTTT. Complete variable domain (other parts from reference TRBV30 and TRBJ2-3): SQTIHQWPATLVQPVGSPLSLECTVEGTSNPNLYWYRQAAGRGLQLLFYSVGIGQISSEVPQNLSASRPQDRQFILSSKKLLLSDSGFYLCAWSGVAESTSGLMDTQYFGPGTRLTVL.

This clone came up a few times. The chain has TRBV19 and TRBJ1-6; D remains ambiguous. The CDR3 runs to 13 residues. Looked up from germline, CDR1 is LNHDA and CDR2 is SQIVND (reference sequence). V dropped 8 bases and J dropped 9 bases, with 14 bases sitting between them. The CDR3 here is CASGEWTGSPLHF. The CDR3, as DNA: TGTGCCAGTGGGGAGTGGACTGGTTCACCCCTCCACTTT.

This clone was observed a few times. The genes are TRBV4-1 and TRBJ2-7; 9 bases match TRBD2. Germline loops: CDR1 MGHRA, CDR2 YSYEKL. There are 15 residues in the CDR3. Germline trimming cut 3 bases from V and 4 bases from J; bases unmatched to any gene: 7. CDR3 in amino acids: CASSQGAGGTYEQYF. CDR3 bases: TGCGCCAGCAGCCAGGGGGCGGGAGGGACGTACGAGCAGTACTTC.

The chain couples TRBV27 to TRBJ1-1, with D unresolved. V was clipped by 3 bases and J by 2 bases, with 10 bases between them. The CDR3 has 14 amino acids. The germline V gene has CDR1 MNHEY and CDR2 SMNVEV (reference sequence). CDR3 sequence (DNA): TGTGCCAGCAGTTTTTACTCGGTAAACACTGAAGCTTTCTTT. Amino acids: CASSFYSVNTEAFF.

There are a few counts of this clone. The chain employs TRBV6-6 and TRBJ2-2, with D uncertain. Germline lookup yields CDR1 MNHNY and CDR2 SVGAGI (reference sequence). V lost 2 bases and J 6 bases, leaving 10 bases between the germline ends. This CDR3 has 14 amino acids. The CDR3 coding sequence is TGTGCCAGCAGTTACCAAACAGTGCCCGGGGAGCTGTTTTTT. It encodes CASSYQTVPGELFF.

This clone showed up just a few times. This chain links TRBV29-1 with TRBJ1-2; D remains ambiguous. Germline CDR1 is SQVTM and CDR2 is ANQGSEA. V was shortened by 6 bases and J by 5 bases, with 16 bases between the two germline ends. The CDR3 totals 13 residues. In nucleotides, the CDR3 is TGCAGCGTCGAGATTTTGCTTAATTATGGCTACACCTTC. Amino acids: CSVEILLNYGYTF.

This chain links TRBV29-1 with TRBJ2-7; 8 nucleotides match TRBD2. The length of the CDR3 is 14 residues. J was trimmed by 0 bases and V by 4 bases; bases with no gene match: 5. The germline CDR1 and CDR2 sequences are SQVTM and ANQGSEA. The CDR3 spells CSVAVAGNSYEQYF. In DNA form, the CDR3 reads TGCAGCGTTGCGGTAGCGGGGAACTCCTACGAGCAGTACTTC.

This clone showed up just a few times. The chain has TRBV25-1 and TRBJ2-1, with 8 nucleotides matching TRBD2. CDR1 is MGHDK, CDR2 SYGVNS, per germline. CDR3 length: 13 amino acids. J lost 10 bases, V lost 5 bases, and 7 bases had no gene match. CDR3 sequence: CASSISGIWEQFF. For the CDR3, the DNA is TGTGCCAGCAGTATTAGCGGGATTTGGGAGCAGTTCTTC. The full variable domain, rest sourced from reference TRBV25-1 and TRBJ2-1, is EADIYQTPRYLVIGTGKKITLECSQTMGHDKMYWYQQDPGMELHLIHYSYGVNSTEKGDLSSESTVSRIRTEHFPLTLESARPSHTSQYLCASSISGIWEQFFGPGTRLTVL.

This clone was detected a few times. The chain couples TRBV4-2 to TRBJ1-4; D not certain. Per germline, CDR1 LGHNA and CDR2 YNFKEQ. The V end was cut by 0 bases, the J end by 8 bases, with 7 bases between. The CDR3 totals 13 residues. The CDR3 region is CASSQDRGEKLFF. The CDR3 DNA reads as TGTGCCAGCAGCCAAGATCGAGGGGAAAAACTGTTTTTT.

This clone was seen a few times. The chain employs TRBV6-6 and TRBJ2-2, with a tentative D call TRBD2 (5 bases). V lost 6 bases, J lost 7 bases, and 15 bases lay in between. Germline CDR1 and CDR2: MNHNY and SVGAGI (reference sequence). CDR3 length: 14 amino acids. The CDR3 reads CASSHPRGNGELFF. The CDR3 DNA follows: TGTGCCAGCAGCCACCCCAGAGGGAACGGGGAGCTGTTTTTT.